The rows below give T cell receptor beta chains drawn from one sample of a study. Each CDR3 protein is one row after TCRdb ran MiXCR on the RT-PCR reads. The sample contains about 680,000 distinct CDR3 sequences, 14% of which appear only once. Sequenced input: memory CD4+ T cells from blood. These receptor sequences come from a female donor in good health, serving as a healthy control. Each CDR3 is given with its conserved first and last residue. The D gene is left open where the match is weak. Expanded clones are given a class, and other clones once, few, many or no size at all.

d_call,v_call,j_call,clone_size,cdr3_nt,cdr3_aa
-,TRBV5-5,TRBJ1-5,-,TGTGCCAGCAGCCCTGTGGCCGATCGCAATCAGCCCCAGCATTTT,CASSPVADRNQPQHF
-,TRBV20-1,TRBJ1-2,few,TGCAGTGCTCCGATACACGGCGACTATGGCTACACCTTC,CSAPIHGDYGYTF
-,TRBV24-1,TRBJ2-3,-,TGTGCCACCAGCGCCGACAGACGCACAGATACGCAGTATTTT,CATSADRRTDTQYF
-,TRBV2,TRBJ1-5,few,TGTGCCTGCCGGCCAGGAGCACAGAATCAGCCCCAGCATTTT,CACRPGAQNQPQHF
-,TRBV5-5,TRBJ1-2,-,TGTGCCAGCAGCTTAATGATCGGGTTTACGGGCACCCATGGCTACACCTTC,CASSLMIGFTGTHGYTF
TRBD2,TRBV20-1,TRBJ2-7,many,TGCAGTGCACATGGACTAGCGGGGTCCTACGAGCAGTACTTC,CSAHGLAGSYEQYF
-,TRBV12-5,TRBJ2-1,many,TGTGCTAGTGGTTTGGATGAGGGCAATGAGCAGTTCTTC,CASGLDEGNEQFF
-,TRBV6-5,TRBJ1-2,few,TGTGCCAGCAGTTTACAGGGTGGCTACTATGGCTACACCTTC,CASSLQGGYYGYTF
TRBD2,TRBV5-1,TRBJ2-1,many,TGCGCCAGCAGCGTGGGGACTAGGAATGAGCAGTTCTTC,CASSVGTRNEQFF
-,TRBV12-3/TRBV12-4,TRBJ1-1,-,TGTGCCAGCAGACCCCAGGAAAAGGACACTGAAGCTTTCTTT,CASRPQEKDTEAFF
-,TRBV20-1,TRBJ2-7,once,TGCAGTGCTATTTCCGCACAGCAGTACTTC,CSAISAQQYF
-,TRBV24-1,TRBJ2-5,-,TGTGCCACCAGTGGGACAGACGGATCGCAAGAGACCCAGTACTTC,CATSGTDGSQETQYF
-,TRBV7-2,TRBJ2-7,-,TGTGCCAGCAGCGGTGGGGCCGGACAGGCTACGTGGAGCGGGATCCCCTACGAGCAGTACTTC,CASSGGAGQATWSGIPYEQYF
-,TRBV20-1,TRBJ1-1,few,TGCAGTGCTAGTCCAGGGAAAGGCACTGAAGCTTTCTTT,CSASPGKGTEAFF
TRBD1,TRBV7-3,TRBJ1-1,few,TGTGCCAGCAGCTCAACACACCTCGGGACAGGAGGGACTGAAGCTTTCTTT,CASSSTHLGTGGTEAFF
-,TRBV20-1,TRBJ1-6,-,TGCAGTGCTAGAGGAGGCCCTAATAATTCACCCCTCCACTTT,CSARGGPNNSPLHF
-,TRBV7-2,TRBJ2-1,many,TGTGCCAGCAGCTTAGTCCCCATGACATCCTACAATGAGCAGTTCTTC,CASSLVPMTSYNEQFF
-,TRBV6-5,TRBJ2-6,few,TGTGCCAGCACCAAAGGGGGGTCTGGGGCCAACGTCCTGACTTTC,CASTKGGSGANVLTF
-,TRBV5-5,TRBJ2-1,few,TGTGCCAGCAGCTTAAACCCAACGGTAGCGCTTTACAATGAGCAGTTCTTC,CASSLNPTVALYNEQFF
-,TRBV10-3,TRBJ2-2,few,TGTGCCATCAGTGGGACTCCCACTAACACCGGGGAGCTGTTTTTT,CAISGTPTNTGELFF
TRBD1,TRBV5-1,TRBJ2-2,few,TGCGCCAGCGGGACAGGGGCCACCACCGGGGAGCTGTTTTTT,CASGTGATTGELFF
-,TRBV6-1,TRBJ1-2,-,TGTGCCAGCAGCCCGGACAATAACTATGGCTACACCTTC,CASSPDNNYGYTF
-,TRBV5-4,TRBJ2-3,-,TGTGCCAGCAGCACAGGGTCGTCGGGCGGAGATACGCAGTATTTT,CASSTGSSGGDTQYF
-,TRBV20-1,TRBJ1-2,-,TGCAGTGCTAGTCACGGGGGACAACTCTATGGCTACACCTTC,CSASHGGQLYGYTF
-,TRBV10-3,TRBJ2-1,many,TGTGCCATCAGTGAGTTGAGCGGAGACAACTACAATGAGCAGTTCTTC,CAISELSGDNYNEQFF
TRBD1,TRBV11-3,TRBJ2-1,few,TGTGCCAGCAGCTTAATGGGACAGGGGGCTAGTGAGCAGTTCTTC,CASSLMGQGASEQFF
TRBD2,TRBV11-3,TRBJ2-1,once,TGTGCCAGCAGCTTAGGACTAGCGTTTTACAATGAGCAGTTCTTC,CASSLGLAFYNEQFF
-,TRBV3-1,TRBJ2-5,few,TGTGCCAGCGGATTAGAGGGCCTCGGGACCCAGTACTTC,CASGLEGLGTQYF
TRBD2,TRBV7-9,TRBJ2-3,few,TGTGCCAGCAGCCCGAGAGGACTAGCGGGAGTCTTAGGAGATACGCAGTATTTT,CASSPRGLAGVLGDTQYF
-,TRBV6-5,TRBJ2-7,-,TGTGCCAGCCGACCAGCGGATAGAGGGTTGCAGTACTTC,CASRPADRGLQYF
TRBD1,TRBV10-3,TRBJ2-3,-,TGTGCCATCAGTGATCGAGGCAGGGGGCAGGATTTTACAGATACGCAGTATTTT,CAISDRGRGQDFTDTQYF
-,TRBV5-1,TRBJ1-1,-,TGCGCCAGCAGCTTGGACAGAGCCCTTAACACTGAAGCTTTCTTT,CASSLDRALNTEAFF
-,TRBV10-3,TRBJ2-7,-,TGTGCCACCCGACAGGACTACTACGAGCAGTACTTC,CATRQDYYEQYF
-,TRBV29-1,TRBJ1-1,-,TGCAGCACTCCCGGGGGGGCCGCTGCCGGGGACACTGAAGCTTTCTTT,CSTPGGAAAGDTEAFF
-,TRBV19,TRBJ1-5,-,TGTGCCAGTAGTATAAGGGGACTCCTGTGGGGCAGCAATCAGCCCCAGCATTTT,CASSIRGLLWGSNQPQHF
-,TRBV4-3,TRBJ2-5,few,TGCGCCAGCAGCCCCAGGGGCAGGGGCCAAGAGACCCAGTACTTC,CASSPRGRGQETQYF
TRBD1,TRBV28,TRBJ1-1,few,TGTGCCAGCAGTTTGATTCGACAGGGCGGCACTGAAGCTTTCTTT,CASSLIRQGGTEAFF
TRBD1,TRBV12-3/TRBV12-4,TRBJ1-5,few,TGTGCCATCGCGGACAGGAATGGGAATCAGCCCCAGCATTTT,CAIADRNGNQPQHF
TRBD1,TRBV6-1,TRBJ2-7,few,TGTGCCAGCATGGACAGGCCTTTCTCCTACGAGCAGTACTTC,CASMDRPFSYEQYF
-,TRBV15,TRBJ1-2,-,TGTGCCACCAGCAGAGATCCCGGCGCCGCGAACTATGGCTACACCTTC,CATSRDPGAANYGYTF
-,TRBV27,TRBJ1-1,many,TGTGCCAGCAAACTTACAGGGACCAATGAAGCTTTCTTT,CASKLTGTNEAFF
TRBD1,TRBV25-1,TRBJ2-7,few,TGTGCCACCCCTAAGAAATCCGGGACAGGGTACGAGCAGTACTTC,CATPKKSGTGYEQYF
-,TRBV28,TRBJ2-5,-,TGTGCCAGCACCCCCCGGGACATGCAAGAGACCCAGTACTTC,CASTPRDMQETQYF
-,TRBV7-2,TRBJ1-4,-,TGTGCCAGCAAGTCCGGACAGCATAATGAAAAACTGTTTTTT,CASKSGQHNEKLFF
-,TRBV20-1,TRBJ1-4,-,TGCAGTGCTAGTGACGGTACTAATGAAAAACTGTTTTTT,CSASDGTNEKLFF
-,TRBV28,TRBJ2-1,-,TGTGCCAGCAGCAACCCCACGAGCTCCTACAATGAGCAGTTCTTC,CASSNPTSSYNEQFF
TRBD1,TRBV14,TRBJ1-1,-,TGTGCCAGCAGCCGCCCCCTGGGACAGGGGAACACTGAAGCTTTCTTT,CASSRPLGQGNTEAFF
-,TRBV12-3/TRBV12-4,TRBJ2-7,many,TGTGCCAGCAGTCCTAGGGGTGGGTCGCCCGGGAGCTACGAGCAGTACTTC,CASSPRGGSPGSYEQYF
TRBD1,TRBV18,TRBJ2-7,many,TGTGCCAGCTCTAATTCAGGGGGCAGCTACGAGCAGTACTTC,CASSNSGGSYEQYF
-,TRBV28,TRBJ2-7,-,TGTGCCAGCAGTTTCAACCAGCCGTACGAGCAGTACTTC,CASSFNQPYEQYF
-,TRBV10-3,TRBJ1-5,few,TGTGCCATCAGTGAGGCAACAGGGTACAATCAGCCCCAGCATTTT,CAISEATGYNQPQHF
-,TRBV28,TRBJ1-5,-,TGTGCCAGCAGTTTTCGGCAGACGGGCAATCAGCCCCAGCATTTT,CASSFRQTGNQPQHF
TRBD1,TRBV5-1,TRBJ2-2,-,TGCGCCAGCAGCCAAGTCGGGACAGGGGGCACCGGGGAGCTGTTTTTT,CASSQVGTGGTGELFF
-,TRBV19,TRBJ2-3,-,TGTGCCAGTAATAGTCGGGGCACAGATACGCAGTATTTT,CASNSRGTDTQYF
-,TRBV18,TRBJ2-5,-,TGTGCCAGCTCACCCCCAACCAATCGGGAGACCCAGTACTTC,CASSPPTNRETQYF
TRBD1,TRBV20-1,TRBJ2-7,-,TGCAGTGCTAGAGGCAAACCGGGACAGGGAGGGTCCGAGCAGTACTTC,CSARGKPGQGGSEQYF
-,TRBV7-8,TRBJ2-7,few,TGTGCCAGCAGCTTAGGGCTAGACTTGAGCTACGAGCAGTACTTC,CASSLGLDLSYEQYF
-,TRBV7-2,TRBJ2-5,few,TGTGCCAGCAGCTACCCGGGACGGCAAGAGACCCAGTACTTC,CASSYPGRQETQYF
-,TRBV11-2,TRBJ1-2,-,TGTGCCAGCAGCCCCTCGACCCTTGCGGACTATGGCTACACCTTC,CASSPSTLADYGYTF
TRBD1,TRBV27,TRBJ1-5,-,TGTGCCAGCAGTTTATTAGGGAGCACAGGGGGAAATCAGCCCCAGCATTTT,CASSLLGSTGGNQPQHF